Below are 10 T cell receptor beta chains sequenced from a single sample in a study of T cell responses to AZD1222 COVID-19 vaccine. Profiling relied on immunoSEQ multiplex PCR, and the TCRdb table lists in-frame clones only, not all of them. The sample lists roughly 60,000 clones, about 79% occurring once. Sequenced here: peripheral blood, sampled on day 0 of AZD1222 vaccination. The receptors shown here come from an adult in good health.

This clone was recorded a few times. V usage is TRBV12-3 or TRBV12-4 and J usage is TRBJ1-4; D is unresolved. This CDR3 has 13 residues. Deletions cut 5 bases from V and 4 bases from J, with 8 bases between. The CDR3 DNA follows: TGTGCCAGCAGTATGGGCCTTAATGAAAAACTGTTTTTT. Residues: CASSMGLNEKLFF.

This chain joins TRBV27 and TRBJ2-5, with a possible D match to TRBD1 (5 bases). Germline assignment: CDR1 MNHEY and CDR2 SMNVEV (reference sequence). The CDR3 totals 14 residues. The V end lost 5 bases, the J end lost 2 bases, and 12 bases lay between the germline ends. The CDR3 loop is CASSLPDRQETQYF. The CDR3 coding sequence is TGTGCCAGCAGTCTCCCAGACAGACAAGAGACCCAGTACTTC.

The chain employs TRBV4-3 and TRBJ2-3; TRBD2 matches at 7 bases. The length of the CDR3 is 17 residues. J lost 5 bases, V lost 1 base, and 12 bases had no gene match. Germline V gene lookup returns CDR1 LGHNA and CDR2 YSLEER. CDR3: CASSQVAGASMVDTQYF. The CDR3 nucleotides read TGCGCCAGCAGCCAAGTTGCGGGAGCAAGTATGGTAGATACGCAGTATTTT.

CDR3 amino acids: CASSLKYFSGSTDTGELFF. As DNA, the CDR3 is TGTGCCAGCAGCCTAAAATACTTTAGCGGGAGTACGGACACCGGGGAGCTGTTTTTT. J is TRBJ2-2 and V is TRBV5-4, with TRBD2 matching 9 bases. The CDR3 extends over 19 amino acids. Per the germline V gene, CDR1 is SGHNT and CDR2 is YYREEE (reference sequence). V shed 4 bases and J 3 bases; nucleotides not matched to a gene: 16.

The chain employs TRBV19 and TRBJ2-1, with TRBD2 as a possible D gene (5 bases). The CDR3 extends over 14 amino acids. Germline assignment: CDR1 LNHDA and CDR2 SQIVND (reference sequence). The V end lost 7 bases, the J end lost 6 bases, and 16 bases lay between the germline ends. CDR3 protein: CASTRTHSPNEQFF. The DNA of the CDR3 is TGTGCCAGTACCAGGACTCACTCCCCCAATGAGCAGTTCTTC.

The chain couples TRBV12-3 or TRBV12-4 to TRBJ1-6; no definite D call. Trimming pared 3 bases from V and 6 bases from J, leaving 3 bases between. The length of the CDR3 is 12 residues. CDR3 sequence: CASSLGNSPLHF. The CDR3 DNA follows: TGTGCCAGCAGTTTGGGTAATTCACCCCTCCACTTT.

J is TRBJ1-2 and V is TRBV19; D remains unclear. V was clipped by 1 base and J by 8 bases, with 8 bases between them. The germline V gene has CDR1 LNHDA and CDR2 SQIVND (reference sequence). CDR3 length: 12 residues. CDR3 region: CASSIGFGGYTF. In nucleotides, the CDR3 is TGTGCCAGTAGTATAGGATTTGGAGGCTACACCTTC.

The chain links TRBV2 to TRBJ2-5; no firm D call. V was pared by 4 bases and J by 2 bases, with 14 bases between. CDR1 and CDR2 from the germline V gene are SNHLY and FYNNEI. CDR3 length: 15 amino acids. Here the CDR3 reads CASSVGGTLQETQYF. Here the CDR3 DNA reads TGTGCCAGCAGTGTGGGCGGAACATTGCAAGAGACCCAGTACTTC.

CDR3 bases: TGTGCCAGCAGCGAGCGGGGGGTCGATGGAAACACCATATATTTT. As protein: CASSERGVDGNTIYF. The chain uses TRBV9 and TRBJ1-3; D is perhaps TRBD1 (5 bases). Trimming removed 3 bases at V and 3 bases at J, with 13 bases between. The CDR3 is 15 residues long. Looked up from germline, CDR1 is SGDLS and CDR2 is YYNGEE. The whole variable domain, remainder taken from reference TRBV9 and TRBJ1-3, is DSGVTQTPKHLITATGQRVTLRCSPRSGDLSVYWYQQSLDQGLQFLIQYYNGEERAKGNILERFSAQQFPDLHSELNLSSLELGDSALYFCASSERGVDGNTIYFGEGSWLTVV.

This clone was found once. V is TRBV28 and J is TRBJ1-2; 10 nucleotides line up with TRBD1. V shed 5 bases and J 2 bases; nucleotides not matched to a gene: 2. Germline V gene sequence: CDR1 MDHEN, CDR2 SYDVKM. The CDR3 is 14 residues long. The CDR3 reads CASSRTGGNYGYTF. The CDR3 nucleotides are TGTGCCAGCAGTCGGACAGGGGGGAACTATGGCTACACCTTC.